This T cell receptor beta chain was identified in a study of radiotherapy plus CTLA-4 blockade in lung cancer. The CDR3 extends over 13 amino acids. The V segment lost 4 bases and the J segment 3 bases; nucleotides outside the gene matches: 2. Germline V gene sequence: CDR1 SGHRS, CDR2 YFSETQ. Generated by immunoSEQ multiplex PCR, the TCRdb table keeps only in-frame clones and is missing some. The sample holds 65,000 to 85,000 clones, roughly 74% seen once. The sequences come from peripheral blood, collected from a patient treated with radiotherapy plus ipilimumab. J is TRBJ2-5 and V is TRBV5-1, with 8 bases matching TRBD1. This TCR was sampled from a human donor with non-small cell lung cancer whose response to radiotherapy plus ipilimumab could not be evaluated. The CDR3 DNA sequence: TGCGCCAGCAGCATGACAGGGGAAGAGACCCAGTACTTC. As protein: CASSMTGEETQYF. Variable domain in full (rest from reference TRBV5-1 and TRBJ2-5): KAGVTQTPRYLIKTRGQQVTLSCSPISGHRSVSWYQQTPGQGLQFLFEYFSETQRNKGNFPGRFSGRQFSNSRSEMNVSTLELGDSALYLCASSMTGEETQYFGPGTRLLVL.